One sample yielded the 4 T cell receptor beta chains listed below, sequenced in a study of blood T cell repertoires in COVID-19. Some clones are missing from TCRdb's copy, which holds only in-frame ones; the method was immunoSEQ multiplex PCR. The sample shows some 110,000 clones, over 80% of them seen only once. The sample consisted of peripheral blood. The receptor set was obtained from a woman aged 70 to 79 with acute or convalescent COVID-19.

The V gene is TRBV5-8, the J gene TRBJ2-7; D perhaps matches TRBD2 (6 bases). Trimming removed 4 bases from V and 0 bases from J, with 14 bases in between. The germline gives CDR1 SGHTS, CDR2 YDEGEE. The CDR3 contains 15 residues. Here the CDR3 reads CASSEDSGSSYEQYF. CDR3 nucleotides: TGTGCCAGCAGCGAGGATAGCGGTAGCTCCTACGAGCAGTACTTC. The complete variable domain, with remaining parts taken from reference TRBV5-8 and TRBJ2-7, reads EAGVTQSPTHLIKTRGQQATLRCSPISGHTSVYWYQQALGLGLQFLLWYDEGEERNRGNFPPRFSGRQFPNYSSELNVNALELEDSALYLCASSEDSGSSYEQYFGPGTRLTVT.

CDR3 nucleotide sequence: TGTGCCAGCAACCTCCACGGGGGAATCGGGGAGCAGTACTTC. This gives the protein CASNLHGGIGEQYF. The chain employs TRBV5-5 and TRBJ2-7; TRBD2 is a possible D gene (6 bases). V dropped 6 bases and J dropped 7 bases, with 20 bases sitting between them. The CDR3 is made up of 14 amino acids. Germline lookup yields CDR1 SGHKS and CDR2 YYEKEE (reference sequence). Full variable domain (missing parts from reference TRBV5-5 and TRBJ2-7): DAGVTQSPTHLIKTRGQQVTLRCSPISGHKSVSWYQQVLGQGPQFIFQYYEKEERGRGNFPDRFSARQFPNYSSELNVNALLLGDSALYLCASNLHGGIGEQYFGPGTRLTVT.

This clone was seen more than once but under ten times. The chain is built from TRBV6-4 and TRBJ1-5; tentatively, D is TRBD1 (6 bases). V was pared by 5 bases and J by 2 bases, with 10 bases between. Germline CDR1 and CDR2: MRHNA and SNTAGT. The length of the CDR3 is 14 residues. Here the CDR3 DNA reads TGTGCCAGCAGTCAGGACAGCGGCAATCAGCCCCAGCATTTT. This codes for CASSQDSGNQPQHF.

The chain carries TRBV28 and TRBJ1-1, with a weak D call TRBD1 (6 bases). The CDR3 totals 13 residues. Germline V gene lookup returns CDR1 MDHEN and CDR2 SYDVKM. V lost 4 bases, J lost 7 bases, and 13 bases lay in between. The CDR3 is CASSSQGRNEAFF. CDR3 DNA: TGTGCCAGCAGTTCGCAGGGGCGGAATGAAGCTTTCTTT.